The 3 T cell receptor beta chains below come from one sample, sequenced in a study of monozygotic twins with inflammatory bowel disease. TCRdb processed the 5' RACE reads again and assigns one entry to each CDR3 protein, with no DNA. The sample has 300,000 to 450,000 distinct CDR3 sequences. Sequencing was performed on blood. These receptors came from a human donor with ulcerative colitis or Crohn's disease, or a healthy co-twin of an affected twin (not recorded which).

The chain couples TRBV27 to TRBJ2-6; the TRBD1 assignment by TCRdb is unverifiable without DNA. Germline assignment: CDR1 MNHEY and CDR2 SMNVEV (reference sequence). The CDR3 contains 20 residues. The CDR3 region is CASSLRLRDRILSGANVLTF.

CDR3 loop: CASSLYEGGASDTQYF. The chain has TRBV7-2 and TRBJ2-3; TCRdb's D call of TRBD1 is untestable without DNA. Germline V gives CDR1 SGHTA, CDR2 FQGNSA. The CDR3 loop spans 16 amino acids.

This CDR3 is CASSLSPGTYEQYF. The V call is TRBV5-1, the J call TRBJ2-7. Germline CDR1 reads SGHRS; CDR2 reads YFSETQ. The CDR3 consists of 14 residues.